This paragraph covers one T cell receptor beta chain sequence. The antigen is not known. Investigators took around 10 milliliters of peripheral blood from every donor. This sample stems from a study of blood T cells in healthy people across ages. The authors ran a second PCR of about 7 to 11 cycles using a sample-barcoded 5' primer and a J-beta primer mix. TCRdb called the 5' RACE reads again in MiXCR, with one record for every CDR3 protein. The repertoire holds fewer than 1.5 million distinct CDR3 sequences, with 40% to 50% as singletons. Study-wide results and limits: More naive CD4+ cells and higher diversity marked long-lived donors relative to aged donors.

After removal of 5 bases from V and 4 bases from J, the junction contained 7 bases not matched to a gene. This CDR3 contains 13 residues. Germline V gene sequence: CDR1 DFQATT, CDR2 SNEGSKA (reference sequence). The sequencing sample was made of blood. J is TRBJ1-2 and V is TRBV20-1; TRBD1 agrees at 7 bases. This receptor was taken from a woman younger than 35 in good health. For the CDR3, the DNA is TGCAGTGCTCTAGAAGGGGGCTTCTATGGCTACACCTTC. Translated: CSALEGGFYGYTF.